The next 32 T cell receptor beta chains were all read from a single sample in a study of read filtering for tumor transcriptome and immune sequencing. Molecular barcoded adaptors covering alpha/delta and beta/gamma chains were used on roughly 400 ng RNA. TCRdb passed the reads through MiXCR, listing each CDR3 protein once. The table includes 9,000 to 9,500 distinct CDR3 sequences, roughly 15% detected once. Sample: a population of CD138-negative cells sorted from bone marrow. The receptor set was obtained from a donor at least 40 years old with multiple myeloma.

Notes on this clonotype: One end of the junction does not line up with germline, which may come from a read error. This chain joins TRBV9 and TRBJ1-2; TRBD1 is a possible D gene (6 bases). There are 11 residues in the CDR3. The germline V gene encodes CDR1 SGDLS and CDR2 YYNGEE. CDR3 loop: CASSVTDRHAF. The CDR3 DNA reads as TGTGCCAGCAGCGTCACCGACAGGCACGCCTTC.

This clonotype appeared many times. The V and J genes are TRBV29-1 and TRBJ2-1; 8 bases map to TRBD2. CDR1 and CDR2 (germline): SQVTM, ANQGSEA. The CDR3 is 16 amino acids. V shed 5 bases and J 7 bases; nucleotides not matched to a gene: 16. The CDR3 is CSVLPLRGAGLNEQFF. The CDR3 nucleotides read TGCAGCGTTCTCCCCTTGCGGGGGGCCGGATTGAATGAGCAGTTCTTC.

This clonotype has a count of ten or more. The chain employs TRBV28 and TRBJ2-5, with D tentatively TRBD2 (5 bases). There are 12 residues in the CDR3. Germline loops: CDR1 MDHEN, CDR2 SYDVKM. V lost 5 bases, J lost 4 bases, and 8 bases lay in between. The CDR3 protein is CASSHRGETQYF. As DNA, the CDR3 is TGTGCCAGCAGTCACCGGGGAGAGACCCAGTACTTC.

This clonotype has just a few counts. A junction boundary mismatches the germline segment, possibly from a read error. V is TRBV6-2 or TRBV6-3 and J is TRBJ2-1, with D maybe TRBD2 (5 bases). Germline lookup yields CDR1 MNHEY and CDR2 SVGEGT. CDR3 length: 13 amino acids. The CDR3 coding sequence is TGTGCTAGCAGTTACTGGGGTCCCAAGGAGGAGTTCTTC. Translating gives CASSYWGPKEEFF.

This clonotype qualifies as medium-sized (0.01 to 0.1%). This chain connects TRBV6-6 to TRBJ2-1; either TRBD1 or TRBD2 may supply D (5 bases each). Germline V gene data show CDR1 as MNHNY and CDR2 as SVGAGI (reference sequence). V was pared by 7 bases and J by 5 bases, with 15 bases between. This CDR3 is 14 amino acids long. The CDR3, as DNA: TGTGCCAGCACATTTCCTCTGGGACACAATGAGCAGTTCTTC. Its protein is CASTFPLGHNEQFF.

This rearrangement joins TRBV6-2 or TRBV6-3 to TRBJ2-4; 12 bases are a match to TRBD2. The CDR3 sequence is 15 residues long. Germline V gives CDR1 MNHEY, CDR2 SVGEGT. V gave up 10 bases and J gave up 12 bases; unmatched junction bases: 16. The CDR3 reads CATKSSGGASDTQYF. For the CDR3, the DNA is TGTGCCACCAAGTCTAGCGGGGGGGCCAGTGACACTCAGTACTTC.

This clonotype has a count of ten or more. The V gene is TRBV20-1, the J gene TRBJ2-3, with TRBD2 matching 11 bases. The germline V gene has CDR1 DFQATT and CDR2 SNEGSKA (reference sequence). There are 17 residues in the CDR3. The junction had 10 bases not matched to a gene; V was cut back by 1 base and J by 4 bases. The CDR3 DNA reads TGCAGTGCTAGAGGTCCAACTAGCGGGAGCTTCGCAGATACGCAGTATTTT. Translated: CSARGPTSGSFADTQYF.

Ten or more counts support this clonotype. With a much larger clone just one base away, this may be a read error. V is TRBV12-3 or TRBV12-4 and J is TRBJ2-1, with D perhaps TRBD2 (6 bases). The CDR3 spans 16 residues. In DNA, the CDR3 is TGTGCCAGCAGTTTAGGCCTTACTAGCCGGTACAATGAGCGGTTCTTC. Amino acid sequence: CASSLGLTSRYNERFF.

Notes on this clonotype: Mismatch with germline at one junction end may stem from a read error. This chain connects TRBV3-1 to TRBJ1-5, with D perhaps TRBD1 (5 bases). Germline loops: CDR1 LGHDT, CDR2 YNNKEL (reference sequence). This CDR3 is built from 13 residues. CDR3 loop: CASCQDSDQPKHF. The CDR3 DNA follows: TGTGCCAGCTGCCAAGACAGCGATCAGCCCAAGCATTTT.

The table lists this clonotype with many counts. This chain connects TRBV20-1 to TRBJ1-5; D might be TRBD1 (6 bases). CDR3 length: 13 amino acids. Deletions cut 7 bases from V and 0 bases from J, with 10 bases between. In germline, CDR1 is DFQATT, CDR2 SNEGSKA (reference sequence). In DNA form, the CDR3 reads TGCAGTGTGCCGACAGGTAGCAATCAGCCCCAGCATTTT. This gives the protein CSVPTGSNQPQHF.

The sample holds many counts of this clonotype. The chain links TRBV7-2 to TRBJ2-3; 12 nucleotides match TRBD2. Trimming at V came to 5 bases and at J to 2 bases, leaving 5 bases not matched to a gene. CDR3 length equals 16 residues. CDR1 SGHTA and CDR2 FQGNSA come from the germline V gene. DNA for the CDR3: TGTGCCAGCAGCCTCGGACTAGCGGGACCCACAGATACGCAGTATTTT. As protein: CASSLGLAGPTDTQYF.

This clonotype was seen a few times. The chain carries TRBV9 and TRBJ1-5; D uncertain. The CDR3 length is 14 residues. Trimming took off 4 bases at V and 3 bases at J, with 11 bases between the two ends. Germline CDR1 and CDR2: SGDLS and YYNGEE. This chain's CDR3 is CASSTGGVNQPQHF. CDR3 DNA sequence: TGTGCCAGCAGCACGGGCGGGGTCAATCAGCCCCAGCATTTT.

This clonotype was seen many times. Here the CDR3 DNA reads TGTGCCAGCAGCTTAGAAATGGTGAGGGAGCAGTACTTC. Its translation: CASSLEMVREQYF. The rearrangement joins TRBV7-9 to TRBJ2-7; D remains unclear. CDR3 length: 13 amino acids. CDR1 and CDR2 (germline): SEHNR, FQNEAQ (reference sequence). The ends were cut back, 1 base at V and 7 bases at J, with 11 bases in the middle.

At least ten counts were recorded for this clonotype. This sequence joins TRBV7-9 and TRBJ1-1, with D possibly being TRBD1 (5 bases). Germline CDR1 SEHNR, CDR2 FQNEAQ (reference sequence). This CDR3 has 12 residues. Trimming took 5 bases from V and 3 from J, leaving 7 bases between them. DNA for the CDR3: TGTGCCAGCAGCGCACAGGACACTGAAGCTTTCTTT. Protein product: CASSAQDTEAFF.

This clonotype was seen ten or more times. The chain joins TRBV7-9 to TRBJ1-1; D possibly corresponds to TRBD1 (6 bases). With 3 bases removed from V and 11 bases from J, the gap between germline ends came to 19 bases. The CDR3 is 14 residues long. Germline lookup yields CDR1 SEHNR and CDR2 FQNEAQ (reference sequence). This CDR3 is CASSFYGPPGEAFF. In nucleotides, the CDR3 is TGTGCCAGCAGCTTTTATGGACCCCCAGGGGAGGCTTTCTTT.

This clonotype qualifies as medium-sized. The rearrangement joins TRBV29-1 to TRBJ2-1; D is possibly TRBD1 (6 bases). The length of the CDR3 is 13 residues. CDR1 SQVTM and CDR2 ANQGSEA come from the germline V gene. V shed 2 bases and J shed 11 bases, with 16 bases lying between them. The CDR3 DNA sequence: TGCAGCGTTGAAAGGGACACCCAACGGCAGCAGTTCTTC. It is translated as CSVERDTQRQQFF.

This chain links TRBV12-3 or TRBV12-4 with TRBJ2-2, with D possibly being TRBD1 (7 bases). Trimming shortened V by 5 bases and J by 3 bases, and 16 bases separated the two germline ends. This CDR3 contains 16 residues. The CDR3 region has the DNA TGTGCCAGCAGTAACCGGGGCAGGGGGGACACCGGGGAGCTGTTTTTT. This encodes CASSNRGRGDTGELFF.

By share, this clonotype counts as medium-sized. The chain uses TRBV7-2 and TRBJ2-1; TRBD2 aligns across 10 bases. CDR1 and CDR2 (germline): SGHTA, FQGNSA. The CDR3 runs to 17 residues. Losses at the gene ends were 5 bases for V and 2 bases for J; bases not matched to a gene: 9. The CDR3 loop is CASSPRLAGTAYNEQFF. The DNA of the CDR3 is TGTGCCAGCAGCCCTCGACTAGCGGGTACAGCCTACAATGAGCAGTTCTTC.

Many counts were recorded for this clonotype. This chain uses TRBV5-4 with TRBJ2-5; no clear D. The CDR3 consists of 15 residues. CDR1 is SGHNT, CDR2 YYREEE, per germline (reference sequence). The V and J ends lost 0 bases and 4 bases respectively, with 13 bases between them. CDR3 sequence reads: CASSLGPTAAETQYF. CDR3 sequence (DNA): TGTGCCAGCAGCTTGGGACCTACCGCGGCAGAGACCCAGTACTTC.

Many counts were recorded for this clonotype. V usage is TRBV7-8 and J usage is TRBJ2-5; no definite D call. V was cut by 1 base and J by 2 bases, with 5 bases left in between. Looked up from germline, CDR1 is SGHVS and CDR2 is FQNEAQ. CDR3 length: 13 residues. This CDR3 is CASSLGAQETQYF. CDR3 nucleotide sequence: TGTGCCAGCAGCTTAGGAGCTCAAGAGACCCAGTACTTC.

Comment on this clonotype: Since a much larger clone is just one base distant, this may be a read error. This chain links TRBV29-1 with TRBJ1-3; no reliable D call. This CDR3 is 12 amino acids long. Trimming took off 7 bases at V and 7 bases at J, with 14 bases between the two ends. Germline V lookup: CDR1 SQVTM, CDR2 ANQGSEA. The CDR3 DNA is TGCAGCGCCCGGGGAAATTGGAACACCATATATTTT. Its protein is CSARGNWNTIYF.

This clonotype was observed at least ten times. This chain links TRBV7-3 with TRBJ2-5, with 10 nucleotides matching TRBD2. Germline V gene data show CDR1 as SGHTA and CDR2 as FQGTGA. The CDR3 is made up of 18 amino acids. The trim removed 5 bases at V and 0 bases at J, leaving 12 bases unmatched. The CDR3 is CASSPGVAGGLYQETQYF. DNA for the CDR3: TGTGCCAGCAGCCCAGGAGTAGCGGGAGGCCTCTACCAAGAGACCCAGTACTTC.

This clonotype was detected many times. As DNA, the CDR3 is TGCAGTGCTAGAGCTGGGTACGAGCAGTACTTC. Translated: CSARAGYEQYF. The chain employs TRBV20-1 and TRBJ2-7, with D hard to call. CDR1 is DFQATT and CDR2 is SNEGSKA in the germline V gene (reference sequence). V gave up 1 base and J gave up 4 bases, with 5 bases separating them. This CDR3 has 11 residues.

This clonotype was recorded many times. The junction departs from germline at one end; a sequencing error may be responsible. The rearrangement links TRBV20-1 to TRBJ1-5; TRBD1 aligns across 9 bases. Germline V CDR1 and CDR2: DFQATT, SNEGSKA (reference sequence). The CDR3 is made up of 15 amino acids. CDR3 in amino acids: CSAGEYGTGHQPQHF. CDR3 DNA sequence: TGCAGTGCTGGAGAATACGGGACAGGGCATCAGCCCCAGCATTTT.

By its share, this clonotype is medium-sized. The CDR3 region is CASSRGPTATNEKLFF. The CDR3 coding sequence is TGTGCCAGCAGCCGAGGACCGACAGCAACTAATGAAAAACTGTTTTTT. The chain has TRBV4-2 and TRBJ1-4; TRBD1 might be the D (5 bases). The length of the CDR3 is 16 residues. V was clipped by 4 bases and J by 0 bases, with 12 bases between them. Germline lookup yields CDR1 LGHNA and CDR2 YNFKEQ.

In its sample, this clonotype ranks as medium-sized. The chain uses TRBV11-2 and TRBJ2-7; 10 bases fit TRBD2. With V trimmed by 6 bases and J by 3 bases, 5 bases remained unmatched. The CDR3 length is 14 residues. From germline, CDR1 is SGHAT and CDR2 FQNNGV. The chain's CDR3 is CASRPGLADYEQYF. The CDR3 nucleotides are TGTGCCAGCAGACCCGGACTAGCGGACTACGAGCAGTACTTC.

Concerning this clonotype: This probably arose from a read error, given a far larger clone one base away. V and J are TRBV6-5 and TRBJ2-7, with D possibly matching TRBD1 (6 bases). The germline V gene has CDR1 MNHEY and CDR2 SVGAGI. This CDR3 is 15 amino acids long. The CDR3 spells CASSRGGQSSYELYF. The CDR3, as DNA: TGTGCCAGCAGCCGCGGAGGACAGAGCTCCTACGAGCTGTACTTC.

In its sample, this clonotype is medium-sized. The chain carries TRBV4-1 and TRBJ1-2; 8 bases are a match to TRBD1. The CDR3 has 17 residues. Trimming removed 0 bases from V and 4 bases from J; junction bases left unmatched: 10. Germline V gene sequence: CDR1 MGHRA, CDR2 YSYEKL. CDR3 residues: CASSQDDYRGISYGYTF. The CDR3 DNA is TGCGCCAGCAGCCAAGATGACTACAGGGGGATAAGCTATGGCTACACCTTC.

This clonotype was observed at least ten times. V usage is TRBV9 and J usage is TRBJ2-1, with TRBD2 as a possible D gene (6 bases). Looked up from germline, CDR1 is SGDLS and CDR2 is YYNGEE. The CDR3 is 16 residues long. Deletions cut 3 bases from V and 6 bases from J, with 19 bases between. CDR3 amino acids: CASSGQSGLLGNEQFF. Written as DNA, the CDR3 is TGTGCCAGCAGCGGACAGAGCGGGCTGCTGGGCAATGAGCAGTTCTTC.

Notes on this clonotype: A single base separates this from a much larger clone, so it may be a read error. J is TRBJ2-7 and V is TRBV14; no definite D call. Germline values: CDR1 SGHDN, CDR2 FVKESK. The CDR3 extends over 13 amino acids. V was cut by 1 base and J by 1 base, with 5 bases left in between. The CDR3 protein is CASSQGGSYEQYV. The DNA for the CDR3 is TGTGCCAGCAGCCAAGGGGGTTCCTACGAGCAGTACGTC.

This clonotype ranks as medium-sized (0.01 to 0.1%). The chain couples TRBV28 to TRBJ2-1, with a tentative D call TRBD2 (5 bases). The V end was cut by 6 bases, the J end by 6 bases, with 18 bases between. CDR1 and CDR2 (germline): MDHEN, SYDVKM. The CDR3 runs 15 residues. This chain's CDR3 is CASSSTGSLGNEQFF. The CDR3 coding sequence is TGTGCCAGCAGCTCAACGGGGAGTTTAGGCAATGAGCAGTTCTTC.

This clonotype appeared many times. This may be a read error: a much more frequent sequence differs by one nucleotide. The rearrangement uses TRBV25-1 and TRBJ2-1, with D hard to call. V was clipped by 2 bases and J by 12 bases, with 8 bases between them. CDR3 length equals 11 residues. The germline V gene has CDR1 MGHDK and CDR2 SYGVNS. CDR3 DNA: TGTGCCAGCAGTGAAATCTCTGGGCAGTTCTTC. Its protein is CASSEISGQFF.